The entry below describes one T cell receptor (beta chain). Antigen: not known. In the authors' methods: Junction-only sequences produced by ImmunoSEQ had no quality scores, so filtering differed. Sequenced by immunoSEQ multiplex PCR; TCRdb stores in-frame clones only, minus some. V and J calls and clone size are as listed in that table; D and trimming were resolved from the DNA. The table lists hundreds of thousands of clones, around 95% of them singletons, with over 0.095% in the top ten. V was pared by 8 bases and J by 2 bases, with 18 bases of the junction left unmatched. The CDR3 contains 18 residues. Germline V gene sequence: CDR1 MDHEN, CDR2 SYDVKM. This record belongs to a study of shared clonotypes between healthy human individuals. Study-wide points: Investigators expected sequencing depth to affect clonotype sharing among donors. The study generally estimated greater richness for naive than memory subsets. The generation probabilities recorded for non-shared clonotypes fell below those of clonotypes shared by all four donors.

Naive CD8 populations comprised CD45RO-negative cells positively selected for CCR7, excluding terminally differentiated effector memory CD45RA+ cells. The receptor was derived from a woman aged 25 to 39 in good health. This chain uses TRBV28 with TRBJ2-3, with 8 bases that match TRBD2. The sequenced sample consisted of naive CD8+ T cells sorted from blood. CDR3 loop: CASGTSDFSGGLTDTQYF. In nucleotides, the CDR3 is TGTGCCAGCGGGACATCCGATTTTTCGGGAGGGCTCACAGATACGCAGTATTTT.